What follows are 24 T cell receptor beta chains derived from one specimen sequenced in a study of blood T cell repertoires in COVID-19. Only in-frame clones appear in the TCRdb table, and some are missing; sequencing was by immunoSEQ multiplex PCR. Seen here are 200,000 to 250,000 clones, 82% observed once, and the top ten hold roughly 3.5%. The sequencing sample was made of PBMCs or T cells enriched from blood (not recorded which). Receptors were obtained from a woman aged 55-70 years who had recovered from COVID-19.

V usage is TRBV5-5 and J usage is TRBJ2-2; 12 bases are shared with TRBD2. J gave up 7 bases and V 5 bases, and 6 bases lay outside the gene matches. This CDR3 has 15 residues. Germline lookup yields CDR1 SGHKS and CDR2 YYEKEE (reference sequence). This CDR3 reads CASSWTSGVGGELFF. CDR3 DNA sequence: TGTGCCAGCAGTTGGACTAGCGGGGTCGGCGGGGAGCTGTTTTTT.

This rearrangement joins TRBV3-1 (or the pseudogene TRBV3-2) to TRBJ1-2; tentatively, D is TRBD1 (6 bases). Trimming cost V 4 bases and J 4 bases, with 13 bases left between them. This CDR3 spans 14 amino acids. Germline V CDR1 and CDR2: LGHDT, YNNKEL (reference sequence). The CDR3 coding sequence is TGTGCCAGCAGCCCAGGGGTAGATCGCTATGGCTACACCTTC. Its protein product is CASSPGVDRYGYTF.

This clone was counted only a few times. The chain employs TRBV15 and TRBJ1-3; no definite D call. The germline V gene encodes CDR1 LNHNV and CDR2 YYDKDF (reference sequence). Between the trimmed V and J ends, which lost 3 bases and 2 bases, there was a span of 14 bases. The length of the CDR3 is 16 residues. The CDR3 sequence: CATSRYKVEAGNTIYF. The CDR3 nucleotides read TGTGCCACCAGCAGGTATAAGGTAGAGGCTGGAAACACCATATATTTT.

This chain links TRBV27 with TRBJ1-2; TRBD1 matches 9 bases. CDR3 size: 20 residues. Germline CDR1 reads MNHEY; CDR2 reads SMNVEV (reference sequence). V lost 5 bases to trimming and J lost 5 bases; unmatched junction nucleotides: 24. CDR3 protein: CASSPLSGPRAGTGKYGYTF. In DNA, the CDR3 is TGTGCCAGCAGTCCCTTGTCAGGCCCTAGGGCCGGGACAGGGAAGTATGGCTACACCTTC.

V and J are TRBV10-2 and TRBJ1-4; tentative D call: TRBD1 (6 bases). CDR3 length equals 14 residues. V lost 3 bases, J lost 7 bases, and 12 bases lay in between. The germline V gene encodes CDR1 WSHSY and CDR2 SAAADI. CDR3 bases: TGCGCCAGCAGTGAACCGGGACACGGTGAAAAACTGTTTTTT. Protein product: CASSEPGHGEKLFF.

The chain couples TRBV9 to TRBJ2-3; 10 bases are shared with TRBD2. Looked up from germline, CDR1 is SGDLS and CDR2 is YYNGEE. The trim removed 1 base at V and 4 bases at J, leaving 3 bases unmatched. The CDR3 spans 15 residues. The CDR3 DNA follows: TGTGCCAGCAGCGTAAGCGGGAGGGAGGCAGATACGCAGTATTTT. Translating it yields CASSVSGREADTQYF.

Only one count was recorded for this clone. J is TRBJ2-2 and V is TRBV7-2; the match to TRBD2 covers 7 bases. The CDR3 runs to 17 residues. CDR1 is SGHTA, CDR2 FQGNSA, per germline. V trimming: 4 bases; J trimming: 1 base; junction bases outside the gene matches: 9. This CDR3 reads CASSSKSASGNTGELFF. CDR3 nucleotides: TGTGCCAGCAGCTCCAAATCAGCTAGCGGGAACACCGGGGAGCTGTTTTTT.

The chain employs TRBV10-3 and TRBJ2-7, with a tentative D call TRBD1 (6 bases). V was clipped by 7 bases and J by 2 bases, with 15 bases between them. Germline CDR1 and CDR2: ENHRY and SYGVKD. CDR3 length: 14 residues. The CDR3 sequence: CAITPGDNTYEQYF. As DNA, the CDR3 is TGTGCCATCACCCCAGGGGACAATACCTACGAGCAGTACTTC.

The gene calls are TRBV5-4 and TRBJ2-1, with TRBD2 matching over 12 bases. The CDR3 consists of 15 residues. J gave up 9 bases and V 0 bases, and 4 bases lay outside the gene matches. The germline gives CDR1 SGHNT, CDR2 YYREEE (reference sequence). CDR3: CASSLATSGSGEQFF. In DNA, the CDR3 is TGTGCCAGCAGCTTGGCGACTAGCGGGAGTGGTGAGCAGTTCTTC.

The chain is built from TRBV6-5 and TRBJ1-1; 7 positions match TRBD1. Looked up from germline, CDR1 is MNHEY and CDR2 is SVGAGI. CDR3 length equals 15 residues. The ends lost 4 bases at V and 5 bases at J; junction bases unmatched: 10. CDR3 sequence (DNA): TGTGCCAGCAGTTGGGGGGACAGTCGATGGACTGAAGCTTTCTTT. Amino acid sequence: CASSWGDSRWTEAFF.

The V gene is TRBV5-5, the J gene TRBJ2-5; 7 bases align to TRBD1. The CDR3 runs 14 residues. V shed 0 bases, J shed 7 bases, and the junction held 6 bases outside the gene matches. CDR1 and CDR2 (germline): SGHKS, YYEKEE (reference sequence). The CDR3 spells CASSLEGGLGTQYF. CDR3 DNA: TGTGCCAGCAGCTTGGAAGGGGGCCTTGGGACCCAGTACTTC.

The gene calls are TRBV7-2 and TRBJ2-4; 8 nucleotides agree with TRBD2. This CDR3 contains 16 residues. CDR1 SGHTA and CDR2 FQGNSA come from the germline V gene. The V and J ends lost 5 bases and 0 bases, in that order; junction bases with no gene match: 6. DNA of the CDR3: TGTGCCAGCAGCCCCCGGGGGGGCGCAGCCAAAAACATTCAGTACTTC. It encodes CASSPRGGAAKNIQYF.

The chain combines TRBV3-1 (or the pseudogene TRBV3-2) with TRBJ1-6; TRBD1 agrees at 7 bases. With 5 bases clipped from V and 8 bases from J, the junction kept 12 bases outside the gene matches. The length of the CDR3 is 16 residues. CDR1 and CDR2 (germline): LGHDT, YNNKEL (reference sequence). CDR3 coding DNA: TGTGCCAGCAGCTTATCGACAGGGAGAGGCGATTCACCCCTCCACTTT. Translation gives CASSLSTGRGDSPLHF.

About this clone: Its ends do not fully match the called genes, so a read error is possible. V is TRBV7-9 and J is TRBJ1-3; D gene ambiguous. The CDR3 is made up of 15 amino acids. Per germline, CDR1 SEHNR and CDR2 FQNEAQ (reference sequence). This chain's CDR3 is CASGFSPGPGNTIYF. DNA for the CDR3: TGTGCCAGCGGCTTTTCACCCGGTCCTGGAAACACCATATATTTT.

V is TRBV9 and J is TRBJ1-1; unclear D gene. Per germline, CDR1 SGDLS and CDR2 YYNGEE. The V gene lost 1 base and the J gene lost 1 base, with 5 bases spanning the gap. CDR3 length equals 13 residues. Here the CDR3 DNA reads TGTGCCAGCAGCGTATCGGGGAACACTGAAGCTTTCTTT. It translates to CASSVSGNTEAFF.

V gene TRBV5-1 combines with J gene TRBJ1-2; a possible D gene is TRBD1 (6 bases). V was cut by 1 base and J by 8 bases, with 15 bases left in between. The CDR3 is 14 residues long. Germline V gene sequence: CDR1 SGHRS, CDR2 YFSETQ. CDR3 sequence: CASSLQGHQMGYTF. The CDR3 DNA sequence: TGCGCCAGCAGCTTGCAGGGACACCAGATGGGCTACACCTTC.

The rearrangement links TRBV12-5 to TRBJ1-2; a weak D match, TRBD1 (6 bases). The CDR3 totals 15 residues. The V gene's germline CDR1 is LGHNT and CDR2 FRNRAP. Trimming took off 1 base at V and 0 bases at J, with 9 bases between the two ends. The CDR3 coding sequence is TGTGCTAGTGGTTTGGATACAGGGACTAACTATGGCTACACCTTC. This encodes CASGLDTGTNYGYTF.

This chain joins TRBV6-2 or TRBV6-3 and TRBJ1-4; 7 nucleotides align to TRBD1. The CDR3 length is 15 residues. CDR1 is MNHEY and CDR2 is SVGEGT in the germline V gene. The V gene end was trimmed by 5 bases and the J gene end by 8 bases; junction bases not matched to a gene: 11. CDR3 residues: CASSTATGRREKLFF. In DNA form, the CDR3 reads TGTGCCAGCAGTACGGCGACAGGGAGACGGGAAAAACTGTTTTTT.

This clone turned up a few times. This chain links TRBV4-2 with TRBJ1-2; 11 bases align to TRBD1. The CDR3 has 16 amino acids. V trimming: 2 bases; J trimming: 6 bases; junction bases outside the gene matches: 8. Looked up from germline, CDR1 is LGHNA and CDR2 is YNFKEQ. The CDR3 loop reads CASSQHEGQGADGYTF. CDR3 bases: TGTGCCAGCAGCCAACATGAAGGACAGGGGGCGGATGGCTACACCTTC.

Comments on this clone: The sample has other DNA sequences that encode this CDR3 too. The genes are TRBV29-1 and TRBJ2-1; 8 bases match TRBD1. The germline CDR1 and CDR2 sequences are SQVTM and ANQGSEA. The CDR3 is made up of 13 amino acids. The V gene end was trimmed by 4 bases and the J gene end by 1 base; junction bases not matched to a gene: 0. CDR3 region: CSVGQGSYNEQFF. For the CDR3, the DNA is TGCAGCGTTGGACAGGGGTCCTACAATGAGCAGTTCTTC.

The rearrangement joins TRBV7-8 to TRBJ2-6, with D possibly TRBD1 on 6 matching bases. The CDR3 sequence is 15 residues long. V lost 2 bases and J lost 4, with 9 bases in between. CDR1 is SGHVS, CDR2 FQNEAQ, per germline. The CDR3 bases are TGTGCCAGCAGCTTAACAGGGTTAGGGGCCAACGTCCTGACTTTC. Its protein product is CASSLTGLGANVLTF.

CDR3 DNA: TGTGCCAGCAGTGAGTTCGGTAGGAGCTACGAGCAGTACTTC. Its protein is CASSEFGRSYEQYF. The rearrangement links TRBV6-4 to TRBJ2-7; D is ambiguous. Between the trimmed V and J ends, which lost 3 bases and 3 bases, there was a span of 12 bases. Per germline, CDR1 MRHNA and CDR2 SNTAGT. There are 14 residues in the CDR3.

The J gene is TRBJ1-4, the V gene TRBV6-5, with 10 bases fitting TRBD1. CDR1 is MNHEY, CDR2 SVGAGI, per germline. V dropped 4 bases and J dropped 5; count of bases not matched to a gene: 4. The length of the CDR3 is 15 residues. The CDR3 DNA follows: TGTGCCAGCAGTTCCCAGGGACAGGGGAATGAAAAACTGTTTTTT. Translated: CASSSQGQGNEKLFF.

The chain employs TRBV7-3 and TRBJ1-1; tentatively, D is TRBD1 (5 bases). Trimming pared 5 bases from V and 1 base from J, leaving 11 bases between. The CDR3 covers 14 residues. The germline V gene encodes CDR1 SGHTA and CDR2 FQGTGA. Here the CDR3 DNA reads TGTGCCAGCAGCCAAGGGGCCTCGAACACTGAAGCTTTCTTT. Protein product: CASSQGASNTEAFF.